A selection of T cell receptor beta chains follows, all from one sample in a study of identical twins. TCRdb used MiXCR to reprocess the 5' RACE reads, holding one entry per CDR3 protein. The table has 450,000 or so distinct CDR3 sequences, around 24% seen once; the top ten hold about 2.9%. Another study also made use of these data, one on T cells expressing NK-cell markers.

Material for sequencing was CD4+ T cells sorted from blood. The receptor set was obtained from a woman aged 18-35 years in good health. CDR3s include the opening cysteine and the closing phenylalanine or tryptophan. A D gene is named only where the DNA matches it firmly. The size field is filled for only some rows; it gives once, few, many or a size class.

j_call | d_call | v_call | clone_size | cdr3_nt | cdr3_aa
TRBJ1-5 | NA | TRBV6-5 | few | TGTGCCAGCAGTTACTCCCATAGCAATCAGCCCCAGCATTTT | CASSYSHSNQPQHF
TRBJ1-1 | NA | TRBV2 | few | TGTGCCAGCACGTGGACAGAAAGAGCTGAAGCTTTCTTT | CASTWTERAEAFF
TRBJ1-1 | NA | TRBV20-1 | NA | TGCAGTGCTAGCTACGGCACTGAAGCTTTCTTT | CSASYGTEAFF
TRBJ1-2 | NA | TRBV4-2 | few | TGTGCCAGCAGCCAGGCACAGGGTGGCTACACCTTC | CASSQAQGGYTF
TRBJ2-7 | TRBD1 | TRBV5-1 | few | TGCGCCAGCAGCTTAACAGGGGGCACGGAGTACGAGCAGTACTTC | CASSLTGGTEYEQYF
TRBJ1-2 | NA | TRBV12-3/TRBV12-4 | few | TGTGCCAGCAGAGGACAGCAGACTTATGGCTACACCTTC | CASRGQQTYGYTF
TRBJ2-2 | NA | TRBV4-1 | NA | TGCGCCAGCAGCGTCCGGGACTCCGGAGGGGAGCTGTTTTTT | CASSVRDSGGELFF
TRBJ1-2 | NA | TRBV12-3/TRBV12-4 | few | TGTGCCAGCAGACCAGGACGCGAGGGAGGCTACACCTTC | CASRPGREGGYTF
TRBJ2-1 | TRBD1 | TRBV10-3 | NA | TGTGCCTTACAACAGGGGCCATTCAATGAGCAGTTCTTC | CALQQGPFNEQFF
TRBJ2-7 | TRBD1 | TRBV15 | few | TGTGCCACCAGCAGAGATAAGGGGGCCGGCTCCTACGAGCAGTACTTC | CATSRDKGAGSYEQYF
TRBJ2-7 | NA | TRBV7-9 | NA | TGTGCCAGCAGCTTACACGGATCTTTTGTCTACGAGCAGTACTTC | CASSLHGSFVYEQYF
TRBJ1-1 | NA | TRBV7-6 | few | TGTGCCAGCAGGAGAAGGGGGGCAGGCACTGAAGCTTTCTTT | CASRRRGAGTEAFF
TRBJ2-7 | TRBD1 | TRBV5-1 | NA | TGCGCCAGCAGCTTGGTCGCGACAGGGGCTGTGAGAGGGTACGAGCAGTACTTC | CASSLVATGAVRGYEQYF
TRBJ2-3 | TRBD2 | TRBV12-3/TRBV12-4 | NA | TGTGCCAGCAGCCGGAGACTAGCGGGAGGGCCCGATACGCAGTATTTT | CASSRRLAGGPDTQYF
TRBJ2-3 | NA | TRBV3-1 | NA | TGTGCCAGCAGCCCAGACATCCTGGGGGGCACAGATACGCAGTATTTT | CASSPDILGGTDTQYF
TRBJ2-1 | NA | TRBV7-9 | NA | TGTGCCAGCAGCTTAAGTAATGTCAGAAATGAGCAGTTCTTC | CASSLSNVRNEQFF
TRBJ2-5 | TRBD1 | TRBV9 | few | TGTGCCAGCAGCCCATCAACCGACAGGGTAGAGACCCAGTACTTC | CASSPSTDRVETQYF
TRBJ2-7 | NA | TRBV6-5 | many | TGTGCCAGCAGTTACGGGGTCCGGGGCGGGACAGCCTACGAGCAGTACTTC | CASSYGVRGGTAYEQYF
TRBJ2-7 | NA | TRBV3-1 | NA | TGTGCCAGCAGCCCAACACTGACCTACGAGCAGTACTTC | CASSPTLTYEQYF
TRBJ2-2 | NA | TRBV5-1 | NA | TGCGCCAGCAGCCTGCCGGGGGCAGGCACCGGGGAGCTGTTTTTT | CASSLPGAGTGELFF
TRBJ2-1 | TRBD2 | TRBV6-5 | few | TGTGCCAGCAGTTATAGTGAAGCGGGAGGACTACTCTCCTACAATGAGCAGTTCTTC | CASSYSEAGGLLSYNEQFF
TRBJ1-2 | TRBD1 | TRBV20-1 | few | TGCAGTGCTAGTATCGTAGCCGGGACAGGGGGATATGGCTACACCTTC | CSASIVAGTGGYGYTF
TRBJ2-2 | TRBD1 | TRBV12-3/TRBV12-4 | medium-sized | TGTGCCAGCAGTCGCTGGACAGGCGGGAACACCGGGGAGCTGTTTTTT | CASSRWTGGNTGELFF
TRBJ1-1 | NA | TRBV5-1 | NA | TGCGCCAGCAGCTTGGGACTGGGGGAAGCTTTCTTT | CASSLGLGEAFF
TRBJ2-1 | NA | TRBV7-9 | NA | TGTGCCAGCTTCAGGACTGGGAATCCGAGCTCCTACAATGAGCAGTTCTTC | CASFRTGNPSSYNEQFF
TRBJ2-2 | NA | TRBV20-1 | few | TGCAGTGCCCCAGATGGGGGACCGAACACCGGGGAGCTGTTTTTT | CSAPDGGPNTGELFF
TRBJ2-1 | NA | TRBV24-1 | many | TGTGCCACCAGTGATGGGGGGACAAGCTCCTACAATGAGCAGTTCTTC | CATSDGGTSSYNEQFF
TRBJ2-7 | TRBD2 | TRBV27 | few | TGTGCCAGCAGTAGCCTTAGCGGGAGGGGAATCTACGAGCAGTACTTC | CASSSLSGRGIYEQYF
TRBJ2-7 | NA | TRBV10-3 | NA | TGTGCCATCACCCCCACCCGGGACGCCTACGAGCAGTACTTC | CAITPTRDAYEQYF
TRBJ2-1 | TRBD2 | TRBV2 | many | TGTGCCAGCAGACTAGCGGGAAACAATGAGCAGTTCTTC | CASRLAGNNEQFF
TRBJ1-5 | NA | TRBV12-3/TRBV12-4 | NA | TGTGCCAGCAGTCCCCAGGCACCTGGGCAGCCCCAGCATTTT | CASSPQAPGQPQHF
TRBJ1-2 | NA | TRBV6-5 | NA | TGTGCCAGCAGTTACCGGGGGGCTGAAGGCTACACCTTC | CASSYRGAEGYTF
TRBJ2-5 | NA | TRBV6-1 | few | TGTGCCAGCAGTGACCACAGGGTGTTTGAGACCCAGTACTTC | CASSDHRVFETQYF
TRBJ2-1 | NA | TRBV18 | NA | TGTGCCAGCTCACCAGACGGCTACAATGAGCAGTTCTTC | CASSPDGYNEQFF
TRBJ2-3 | NA | TRBV5-1 | NA | TGCGCCAGCAGCTTGGACCAGTCCACAGATACGCAGTATTTT | CASSLDQSTDTQYF
TRBJ2-3 | TRBD2 | TRBV6-5 | few | TGTGCCAGCAGTTACCCGCGGACTAGCGGAGATACGCAGTATTTT | CASSYPRTSGDTQYF
TRBJ2-3 | NA | TRBV4-1 | NA | TGCGCCAGCAGCCAACCTACCGAACATACAGATACGCAGTATTTT | CASSQPTEHTDTQYF
TRBJ2-3 | NA | TRBV7-2 | few | TGTGCCAGCAGAATTGGACAGAACACAGATACGCAGTATTTT | CASRIGQNTDTQYF
TRBJ2-1 | TRBD1 | TRBV5-1 | few | TGCGCCAGCAGCCTGTCCCCGGGACAGGGGCACAATGAGCAGTTCTTC | CASSLSPGQGHNEQFF
TRBJ1-2 | TRBD1 | TRBV20-1 | once | TGCAGTGCTGAGACAGGGGGAGTCCCTTATGACTACACCTTC | CSAETGGVPYDYTF
TRBJ2-5 | NA | TRBV12-3/TRBV12-4 | NA | TGTGCCAGCAGTTTAAAGGGGGGAGTGGAGACCCAGTACTTC | CASSLKGGVETQYF
TRBJ2-7 | NA | TRBV7-2 | NA | TGTGCCAGCAGCTCCCGCCGGGGGTTCTCCTACGAGCAGTACTTC | CASSSRRGFSYEQYF
TRBJ1-6 | NA | TRBV5-1 | NA | TGCGCCAGCAGCCCTGGCCCAGGGTTTTCACCCCTCCACTTT | CASSPGPGFSPLHF
TRBJ2-1 | NA | TRBV5-4 | few | TGTGCCAGCAGCCACGGGGGGCCCTCCTACAATGAGCAGTTCTTC | CASSHGGPSYNEQFF
TRBJ2-5 | NA | TRBV7-2 | NA | TGTGCCAGCAGCTTAAGCTCCCGTTCCAGAGAGGGAGAGACCCAGTACTTC | CASSLSSRSREGETQYF
TRBJ1-1 | TRBD1 | TRBV6-1 | few | TGTGCCAGCAGTCCTACAGGGGCGGGGACTGAAGCTTTCTTT | CASSPTGAGTEAFF
TRBJ2-3 | NA | TRBV7-6 | NA | TGTGCCAGCAGCTTAGCGTCTCTAGCGAAAAGCACAGATACGCAGTATTTT | CASSLASLAKSTDTQYF
TRBJ2-5 | NA | TRBV7-9 | NA | TGTGCCAGCAGCTTAGCCCCCGTGGAGACCCAGTACTTC | CASSLAPVETQYF
TRBJ2-1 | TRBD2 | TRBV3-1 | many | TGTGCCAGCAGCCAGGGACTAGCGGAGTACAATGAGCAGTTCTTC | CASSQGLAEYNEQFF
TRBJ2-1 | NA | TRBV3-1 | NA | TGTGCCAGCAGCCAAGATCCAGGGACGCCGGGGAGTGGTGAGCAGTTCTTC | CASSQDPGTPGSGEQFF
TRBJ2-1 | NA | TRBV4-3 | few | TGCGCCAGCAGCCAATCGTGGCGGGCGCCCCTCAATGAGCAGTTCTTC | CASSQSWRAPLNEQFF
TRBJ2-3 | NA | TRBV10-3 | NA | TGTGCCACGCGGTTTGGTCCAGATACGCAGTATTTT | CATRFGPDTQYF
TRBJ1-5 | NA | TRBV7-9 | few | TGTGCCAGCAGCCATAAGGGGTCCGAAGGGCATCAGCCCCAGCATTTT | CASSHKGSEGHQPQHF
TRBJ2-3 | NA | TRBV24-1 | NA | TGTGCCACCAGTGATTCAGCGGATTTCACAGATACGCAGTATTTT | CATSDSADFTDTQYF
TRBJ2-7 | TRBD1 | TRBV7-8 | few | TGTGCCAGCAGCCTGAGGGACAGGGTTAGGTACGAGCAGTACTTC | CASSLRDRVRYEQYF
TRBJ1-5 | NA | TRBV25-1 | NA | TGTGCCAGCAGTGAACACGGCAATCAGCCCCAGCATTTT | CASSEHGNQPQHF